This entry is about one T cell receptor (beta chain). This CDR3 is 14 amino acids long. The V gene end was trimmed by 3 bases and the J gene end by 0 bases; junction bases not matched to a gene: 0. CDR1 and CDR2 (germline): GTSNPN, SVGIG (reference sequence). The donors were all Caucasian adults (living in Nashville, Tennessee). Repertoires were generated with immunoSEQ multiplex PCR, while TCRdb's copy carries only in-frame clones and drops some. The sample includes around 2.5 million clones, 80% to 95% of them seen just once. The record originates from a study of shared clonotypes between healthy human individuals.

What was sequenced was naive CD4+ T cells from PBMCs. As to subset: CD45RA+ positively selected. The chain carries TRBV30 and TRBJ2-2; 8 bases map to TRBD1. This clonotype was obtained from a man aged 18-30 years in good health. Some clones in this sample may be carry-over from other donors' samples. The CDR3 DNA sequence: TGTGCCTGGAGGACAGGGGCGAACACCGGGGAGCTGTTTTTT. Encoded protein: CAWRTGANTGELFF.